These 27 T cell receptor beta chains were all obtained from the same sample, sequenced in a study of blood T cell repertoires in COVID-19. Profiling relied on immunoSEQ multiplex PCR, and the TCRdb table lists in-frame clones only, not all of them. The sample yields approximately 68,000 clones, 83% seen once. Sequenced input: peripheral blood. The receptors stem from a woman aged 60-75 years with acute or convalescent COVID-19.

This chain joins TRBV29-1 and TRBJ1-1; D perhaps matches TRBD1 (5 bases). This CDR3 contains 11 residues. Trimming pared 8 bases from V and 6 bases from J, leaving 13 bases between. CDR1 SQVTM and CDR2 ANQGSEA come from the germline V gene. CDR3 in amino acids: CSQIQGSEAFF. DNA for the CDR3: TGCAGCCAAATCCAGGGTTCTGAAGCTTTCTTT.

The table lists this clone with a few counts. V usage is TRBV3-1 (or the pseudogene TRBV3-2) and J usage is TRBJ1-1, with a possible D match to TRBD1 (5 bases). In germline, CDR1 is LGHDT, CDR2 YNNKEL (reference sequence). The CDR3 sequence is 13 residues long. The germline V and J ends were trimmed by 0 bases and 5 bases, with 7 bases remaining between them. The CDR3 bases are TGTGCCAGCAGCCAAGATCGGGGGACTGAAGCTTTCTTT. It specifies CASSQDRGTEAFF.

The chain uses TRBV5-1 and TRBJ2-2; TRBD2 matches at 12 bases. The CDR3 extends over 18 amino acids. Losses at the gene ends were 1 base for V and 7 bases for J; bases not matched to a gene: 11. Germline V gene data show CDR1 as SGHRS and CDR2 as YFSETQ. This CDR3 is CASSLTSSGGAGNGELFF. CDR3 sequence (DNA): TGCGCCAGCAGCTTGACGTCTAGCGGGGGGGCCGGTAACGGGGAGCTGTTTTTT.

The chain has TRBV29-1 and TRBJ1-3; 9 bases fit TRBD1. The CDR3 extends over 15 amino acids. Germline lookup yields CDR1 SQVTM and CDR2 ANQGSEA. J was trimmed by 4 bases and V by 7 bases; bases with no gene match: 11. CDR3 sequence (DNA): TGCAGCGCCCTTATCCCGACAGGGGGAGGAAACACCATATATTTT. Protein sequence: CSALIPTGGGNTIYF.

The chain employs TRBV19 and TRBJ2-7; the D gene is possibly TRBD2 (5 bases). V was shortened by 6 bases and J by 2 bases, with 14 bases between the two germline ends. This CDR3 comprises 14 residues. Germline CDR1 is LNHDA and CDR2 is SQIVND (reference sequence). This chain's CDR3 is CASSIGEGTYEQYF. CDR3 nucleotides: TGTGCCAGTAGCATCGGGGAAGGGACCTACGAGCAGTACTTC.

The V gene is TRBV6-5, the J gene TRBJ1-6; D is ambiguous. Trimming removed 5 bases at V and 8 bases at J, with 7 bases between. The CDR3 totals 12 residues. The germline V gene has CDR1 MNHEY and CDR2 SVGAGI. The CDR3 DNA reads TGTGCCAGCAGTACCCAGGATTCACCCCTCCACTTT. Translating gives CASSTQDSPLHF.

The V call is TRBV18, the J call TRBJ1-5; D not certain. Germline V gene lookup returns CDR1 KGHSH and CDR2 LQKENI. V shed 6 bases and J shed 3 bases, with 9 bases lying between them. CDR3 length: 13 amino acids. The CDR3, as DNA: TGTGCCAGCTCGAGCGAGATCAATCAGCCCCAGCATTTT. Protein sequence: CASSSEINQPQHF.

The chain links TRBV10-3 to TRBJ2-1; D not resolved. Trimming shortened V by 0 bases and J by 9 bases, and 6 bases separated the two germline ends. This CDR3 is 12 amino acids long. Germline CDR1 reads ENHRY; CDR2 reads SYGVKD. In DNA, the CDR3 is TGTGCCATCAGTGAGTCAGCGCGTGAGCAGTTCTTC. Translating it yields CAISESAREQFF.

The rearrangement links TRBV6-5 to TRBJ1-4; D gene unclear. CDR3 length: 12 residues. V was trimmed by 8 bases and J by 13 bases, leaving 17 bases between them. Germline CDR1 reads MNHEY; CDR2 reads SVGAGI. DNA of the CDR3: TGTGCCAGCGGGCATGGACGGGAGGGACTGTTTTTT. Encoded protein: CASGHGREGLFF.

The chain carries TRBV5-4 and TRBJ2-2, with D unclear. The germline gives CDR1 SGHNT, CDR2 YYREEE (reference sequence). The CDR3 sequence is 17 residues long. Deletions cut 6 bases from V and 2 bases from J, with 20 bases between. In nucleotides, the CDR3 is TGTGCCAGCACCGTTGGGTCTTTTCGAGGTAACACCGGGGAGCTGTTTTTT. Translated: CASTVGSFRGNTGELFF.

The rearrangement links TRBV15 to TRBJ1-1; weak D call: TRBD1 (5 bases). This CDR3 spans 12 amino acids. Trimming left V 4 bases short and J 11 bases short, with 14 bases between. Germline loops: CDR1 LNHNV, CDR2 YYDKDF (reference sequence). CDR3 amino acids: CATSTQDPGAFF. The CDR3 nucleotides are TGTGCCACCAGCACACAGGATCCTGGGGCTTTCTTT.

The chain recombines TRBV28 with TRBJ1-1, with no clear D. Germline lookup yields CDR1 MDHEN and CDR2 SYDVKM. Deletions cut 2 bases from V and 4 bases from J, with 8 bases between. CDR3 length: 13 amino acids. CDR3 bases: TGTGCCAGCAGTTTACGGGGATCCACTGAAGCTTTCTTT. It specifies CASSLRGSTEAFF.

This clone came up a few times. V is TRBV10-3 and J is TRBJ1-1; D not resolved. Deletions cut 3 bases from V and 6 bases from J, with 17 bases between. This CDR3 contains 15 residues. Per the germline V gene, CDR1 is ENHRY and CDR2 is SYGVKD. The DNA for the CDR3 is TGTGCCATCAGTGAAGGAAGGGAGCGGACGCCTGAAGCTTTCTTT. This encodes CAISEGRERTPEAFF.

This clone was seen a few times. The chain recombines TRBV6-6 with TRBJ2-7; 7 positions agree with TRBD2. Germline V gene lookup returns CDR1 MNHNY and CDR2 SVGAGI (reference sequence). V lost 8 bases and J lost 3; bases outside the gene matches: 1. The CDR3 consists of 11 residues. In DNA, the CDR3 is TGTGCCAGCTCGGGGGGCTACGAGCAGTACTTC. This translates into CASSGGYEQYF.

This clone was detected only a few times. This chain uses TRBV5-6 with TRBJ2-1; D is undetermined. Germline V gene lookup returns CDR1 SGHDT and CDR2 YYEEEE. This CDR3 comprises 14 residues. V gave up 1 base and J gave up 3 bases, with 8 bases separating them. CDR3 in DNA: TGTGCCAGCAGCTTGAGTTCGGGCTACAATGAGCAGTTCTTC. Translating it yields CASSLSSGYNEQFF. Drawing the rest from reference TRBV5-6 and TRBJ2-1, the complete variable domain is DAGVTQSPTHLIKTRGQQVTLRCSPKSGHDTVSWYQQALGQGPQFIFQYYEEEERQRGNFPDRFSGHQFPNYSSELNVNALLLGDSALYLCASSLSSGYNEQFFGPGTRLTVL.

In its sample, this clone was seen a few times. This sequence joins TRBV6-5 and TRBJ1-6; 10 bases line up with TRBD1. Germline lookup yields CDR1 MNHEY and CDR2 SVGAGI. V lost 8 bases to trimming and J lost 10 bases; unmatched junction nucleotides: 11. This CDR3 is built from 15 residues. The CDR3 DNA sequence: TGTGCCAGCTGGACAGGGGGTGTCTTGGGATCACCCCTCCACTTT. Translated, it gives CASWTGGVLGSPLHF.

This clone has a handful of counts. The chain couples TRBV5-6 to TRBJ2-2; 8 nucleotides line up with TRBD1. CDR3 length: 15 amino acids. Germline CDR1 reads SGHDT; CDR2 reads YYEEEE. The V segment lost 0 bases and the J segment 7 bases; nucleotides outside the gene matches: 5. The CDR3 coding sequence is TGTGCCAGCAGCTTGGGGCAGGGGGCCTTCGGGGAGCTGTTTTTT. Its protein is CASSLGQGAFGELFF.

Of note for this clone: Additional DNA sequences in this sample encode the identical CDR3. V is TRBV5-1 and J is TRBJ1-1; 8 nucleotides agree with TRBD1. Trimming removed 0 bases from V and 4 bases from J; junction bases left unmatched: 2. This CDR3 is 14 amino acids long. Germline values: CDR1 SGHRS, CDR2 YFSETQ. The CDR3 nucleotides are TGCGCCAGCAGCTTGGACGGACAGGGCACTGAAGCTTTCTTT. Its protein is CASSLDGQGTEAFF.

Only one count was recorded for this clone. The chain joins TRBV7-3 to TRBJ2-1, with 7 bases that match TRBD1. The ends lost 5 bases at V and 6 bases at J; junction bases unmatched: 1. The germline gives CDR1 SGHTA, CDR2 FQGTGA. The CDR3 consists of 12 residues. The DNA for the CDR3 is TGTGCCAGCAGCCCAGGGGGCAATGAGCAGTTCTTC. Translated: CASSPGGNEQFF.

The genes are TRBV19 and TRBJ1-5; D gene ambiguous. The CDR3 spans 12 residues. The germline gives CDR1 LNHDA, CDR2 SQIVND (reference sequence). Trimming removed 5 bases at V and 5 bases at J, with 7 bases between. Here the CDR3 DNA reads TGTGCCAGTAGTCCACTAGATCAGCCCCAGCATTTT. It specifies CASSPLDQPQHF.

J is TRBJ1-2 and V is TRBV5-4; no reliable D call. The CDR3 is 15 residues long. The V and J ends lost 1 base and 4 bases respectively, with 14 bases between them. Germline-derived CDR1 and CDR2 are SGHNT and YYREEE (reference sequence). CDR3 bases: TGTGCCAGCAGCTTGTCCGCCACCAGTCCCTATGGCTACACCTTC. It specifies CASSLSATSPYGYTF.

The count of this clone is one. The rearrangement links TRBV20-1 to TRBJ1-2, with a tentative D call TRBD1 (5 bases). CDR1 is DFQATT, CDR2 SNEGSKA, per germline (reference sequence). V was trimmed by 3 bases and J by 5 bases, leaving 22 bases between them. The CDR3 totals 16 residues. CDR3 residues: CSASGLGEGFTYGYTF. The CDR3 region has the DNA TGCAGTGCTAGTGGGCTCGGGGAGGGGTTTACTTATGGCTACACCTTC.

The J gene is TRBJ1-1, the V gene TRBV12-3 or TRBV12-4, with D unresolved. The CDR3 contains 11 residues. Trimming cost V 5 bases and J 11 bases, with 12 bases left between them. The CDR3 DNA sequence: TGTGCCAGCAGTGCCGGAGTTGGGGCTTTCTTT. It translates to CASSAGVGAFF.

V is TRBV24-1 and J is TRBJ1-1; D unresolved. Trimming took off 9 bases at V and 6 bases at J, with 10 bases between the two ends. The CDR3 sequence is 11 residues long. Per the germline V gene, CDR1 is KGHDR and CDR2 is SFDVKD. This chain's CDR3 is CATSPEPEAFF. DNA of the CDR3: TGTGCCACCTCTCCGGAGCCTGAAGCTTTCTTT.

The V gene is TRBV6-5, the J gene TRBJ2-5; the D gene is possibly TRBD1 (7 bases). Germline V gene data show CDR1 as MNHEY and CDR2 as SVGAGI. The ends were cut back, 3 bases at V and 4 bases at J, with 18 bases in the middle. The CDR3 extends over 16 amino acids. In DNA form, the CDR3 reads TGTGCCAGCAGTTATGCCCTACGACAGGGAGGAGAGACCCAGTACTTC. Translating gives CASSYALRQGGETQYF.

This sequence joins TRBV19 and TRBJ1-3; D gene ambiguous. The CDR3 contains 14 residues. Germline V gives CDR1 LNHDA, CDR2 SQIVND (reference sequence). V was pared by 2 bases and J by 1 base, with 6 bases between. The chain's CDR3 is CASSISRSGNTIYF. The CDR3 DNA reads TGTGCCAGTAGTATATCCAGATCTGGAAACACCATATATTTT.

The chain couples TRBV27 to TRBJ1-2; the D gene is possibly TRBD1 (5 bases). This CDR3 has 14 residues. Germline lookup yields CDR1 MNHEY and CDR2 SMNVEV (reference sequence). The germline V and J ends were trimmed by 8 bases and 8 bases, with 21 bases remaining between them. The DNA for the CDR3 is TGTGCCAGCTCTCAAACCACAGGACAAGGAGGCTACACCTTC. This sequence encodes CASSQTTGQGGYTF.